A single sample gave rise to the 11 T cell receptor beta chains below, sequenced in a study of Tregs in tolerant kidney transplant recipients. Profiling relied on immunoSEQ multiplex PCR, and the TCRdb table lists in-frame clones only, not all of them. This table holds about 48,000 clones. Material: CD4+ T cells from blood, obtained before the transplant. The receptor source for this set is a human donor who received a combined kidney and bone marrow transplant.

On this clone: With the read ending 3 residues before the CDR3 end, the germline J gene is used to fill in that end. This sequence joins TRBV7-2 and TRBJ1-1; D is ambiguous. V was clipped by 1 base and J by 5 bases, with 5 bases between them. The CDR3 consists of 12 residues. CDR1 is SGHTA and CDR2 is FQGNSA in the germline V gene. The covered CDR3 bases are TGTGCCAGCAGCTTAGTTCATACTGAA. Translation: CASSLVHTE. The whole CDR3 reads CASSLVHTEAFF.

The CDR3 region is CSARRTSLQGEKETQYF. CDR3 bases read: TGCAGTGCTAGACGTACTAGCCTCCAGGGGGAAAAAGAGACC. The V gene is TRBV20-1, the J gene TRBJ2-5; a possible D gene is TRBD1 (7 bases). Read sequence stops 3 residues before the CDR3 end, and the germline J gene provides the missing end. The germline V gene has CDR1 DFQATT and CDR2 SNEGSKA (reference sequence). CDR3 size: 17 residues. Trimming removed 2 bases from V and 3 bases from J, with 22 bases in between.

Details on this clone: At one of its ends the junction is not consistent with the germline gene, which may arise from a read error. The CDR3 end lies 3 residues beyond the end of the read and is filled in from the germline J gene. This chain joins TRBV7-7 and TRBJ2-3; no clear D. CDR1 and CDR2 from the germline V gene are SSHAT and FNYEAQ (reference sequence). This CDR3 comprises 13 residues. This CDR3 is CASSFRGTDTQYF. The CDR3 bases that were read are TGTGCTAGCAGCTTCCGCGGCACAGATACG.

Turning to this clone: The read ends 3 residues shy of where the CDR3 ends; the end is completed using the germline J gene. The J gene is TRBJ2-1, the V gene TRBV20-1; 12 nucleotides match TRBD2. CDR3 length: 15 residues. The germline gives CDR1 DFQATT, CDR2 SNEGSKA (reference sequence). V shed 1 base, J shed 8 bases, and the junction held 6 bases outside the gene matches. Here the CDR3 reads CSARVPTSGSDEQFF. Partial CDR3 DNA: TGCAGTGCTAGAGTCCCGACTAGCGGGAGCGATGAG.

With regard to this clone: Sequencing ends 3 residues short of the CDR3 end; the germline J gene provides the rest. V is TRBV5-1 and J is TRBJ2-5; D is possibly TRBD2 (5 bases). V was clipped by 0 bases and J by 3 bases, with 9 bases between them. CDR3 length: 14 residues. CDR1 SGHRS and CDR2 YFSETQ come from the germline V gene. Incomplete CDR3 DNA: TGCGCCAGCAGCTTGGCCGGTAGCGAAGAGACC. It translates to CASSLAGSEET. The CDR3 in its entirety is CASSLAGSEETQYF.

As regards this clone: The DNA ends 3 residues before the CDR3 does, and the rest of the CDR3 is filled in from the germline J gene. V gene TRBV7-3 combines with J gene TRBJ2-3; 13 bases are shared with TRBD2. Germline assignment: CDR1 SGHTA and CDR2 FQGTGA. This CDR3 spans 16 amino acids. The V gene end was trimmed by 5 bases and the J gene end by 5 bases; junction bases not matched to a gene: 7. The DNA read from the CDR3 is TGTGCCAGCAGCCCAGGACTAGCGGGAGATTTAGATACG. It translates to CASSPGLAGDLDT. The CDR3 reads in full as CASSPGLAGDLDTQYF.

Worth noting for this clone: The sequence runs out 3 residues before the end of the CDR3; the remainder is reconstructed from the germline J gene. The chain links TRBV20-1 to TRBJ2-7; TRBD2 aligns across 7 bases. CDR3 size: 13 residues. V gave up 3 bases and J gave up 4 bases; unmatched junction bases: 6. CDR1 is DFQATT and CDR2 is SNEGSKA in the germline V gene (reference sequence). The CDR3 reads CSASAGAPYEQYF. Incomplete CDR3 DNA: TGCAGTGCTAGTGCGGGAGCCCCGTACGAG.

Note on this clone: The read is 3 residues too short to cover the CDR3 end, so that end is filled in from the germline J gene. This chain links TRBV2 with TRBJ1-5; D may be TRBD1 (5 bases). The CDR3 extends over 19 amino acids. Germline CDR1 is SNHLY and CDR2 is FYNNEI. V was shortened by 6 bases and J by 0 bases, with 24 bases between the two germline ends. Partial CDR3 DNA: TGTGCCAGCAGGGGCCCCCCCCATGACAGCGTCTATAGCAATCAGCCC. This translates into CASRGPPHDSVYSNQP. The whole CDR3 is CASRGPPHDSVYSNQPQHF.

About this clone: The read falls 3 residues short of the CDR3 end, and the missing part is taken from the germline J gene. The chain has TRBV4-1 and TRBJ2-1, with D maybe TRBD1 (6 bases). This CDR3 region has 17 residues. V lost 1 base, J lost 3 bases, and 16 bases lay in between. The germline CDR1 and CDR2 sequences are MGHRA and YSYEKL. CDR3 amino acids: CASSQAYRRDNYNEQFF. The sequenced part of the CDR3 DNA is TGCGCCAGCAGCCAAGCCTATCGCCGGGACAACTACAATGAG.

Of note for this clone: The CDR3 goes on 3 residues after the read ends, and that part is filled in from the germline J gene. The chain has TRBV19 and TRBJ1-4; D is perhaps TRBD1 (5 bases). Germline V gives CDR1 LNHDA, CDR2 SQIVND (reference sequence). V lost 6 bases to trimming and J lost 7 bases, with 15 bases between them. The CDR3 extends over 14 amino acids. Partial CDR3 DNA: TGTGCCAGTAGCCGAGACAGAAGAGTTGAAAAA. Residues: CASSRDRRVEK. The full CDR3 is CASSRDRRVEKLFF.

Comment on this clone: Read coverage stops 3 residues before the CDR3 terminus; the germline J gene supplies the remainder. The chain recombines TRBV18 with TRBJ2-7; TRBD1 agrees at 10 bases. CDR1 is KGHSH and CDR2 is LQKENI in the germline V gene. This CDR3 region has 16 residues. Unmatched junction bases numbered 7, after V lost 3 bases and J lost 2 bases. The CDR3 protein is CASSPEGQGGTYEQYF. The sequenced CDR3 bases are TGTGCCAGCTCACCCGAAGGACAGGGGGGTACCTACGAG. Based on the CDR3 plus reference TRBV18 and TRBJ2-7, the full variable domain is NAGVMQNPRHLVRRRGQEARLRCSPMKGHSHVYWYRQLPEEGLKFMVYLQKENIIDESGMPKERFSAEFPKEGPSILRIQQVVRGDSAAYFCASSPEGQGGTYEQYFGPGTRLTVT.